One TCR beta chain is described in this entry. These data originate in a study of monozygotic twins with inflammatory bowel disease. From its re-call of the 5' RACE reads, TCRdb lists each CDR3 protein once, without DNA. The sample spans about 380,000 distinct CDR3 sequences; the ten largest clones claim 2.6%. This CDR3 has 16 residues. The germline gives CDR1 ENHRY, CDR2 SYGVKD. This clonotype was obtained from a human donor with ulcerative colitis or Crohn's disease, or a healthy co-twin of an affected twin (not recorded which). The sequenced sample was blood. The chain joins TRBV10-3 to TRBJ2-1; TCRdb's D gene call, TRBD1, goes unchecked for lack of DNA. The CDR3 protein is CAISESPGQGEHEQFF.